A single sample gave rise to the 32 T cell receptor beta chains below, sequenced in a study of T cells in localized non-small cell lung cancer. This table comes from immunoSEQ multiplex PCR, and its TCRdb copy is limited to in-frame clones, with some not included. The sample has roughly 21,000 clones, 88% seen once. The sample consisted of peripheral blood mononuclear cells, taken before any cancer treatment. The origin of the receptors is a male donor at least 60 years old with stage II lung adenocarcinoma.

The chain uses TRBV7-6 and TRBJ1-1; D is undetermined. This CDR3 has 13 residues. Germline V gives CDR1 SGHVS, CDR2 FNYEAQ. Trimming shortened V by 5 bases and J by 5 bases, and 12 bases separated the two germline ends. This CDR3 is CASSREGWTEAFF. The DNA for the CDR3 is TGTGCCAGCAGCCGAGAAGGTTGGACTGAAGCTTTCTTT.

This clone was recorded a few times. The chain joins TRBV21-1 to TRBJ2-6; the table's D call, TRBD1, has no DNA check behind it. TRBV21-1 is noted as a pseudogene. CDR3 length: 19 amino acids. The CDR3, as DNA: TGTGCCAGCAGCAAAGATCTCTCCAGGCTCATCTCTGGGGCCAACGTCCTGACTTTC. It is translated as CASSKDLSRLISGANVLTF.

This rearrangement joins TRBV18 to TRBJ2-7, with TRBD1 matching over 12 bases. The CDR3 sequence is 15 residues long. Trimming cost V 5 bases and J 6 bases; bases outside gene matches: 8. Looked up from germline, CDR1 is KGHSH and CDR2 is LQKENI. The CDR3 sequence is CASSSAGTGGLEQYF. The CDR3 DNA reads as TGTGCCAGCTCATCAGCCGGGACAGGGGGCCTCGAGCAGTACTTC.

The genes are TRBV7-9 and TRBJ2-1; unclear D gene. The CDR3 has 11 amino acids. Germline assignment: CDR1 SEHNR and CDR2 FQNEAQ (reference sequence). With 7 bases removed from V and 7 bases from J, the gap between germline ends came to 8 bases. The DNA for the CDR3 is TGTGCCAGCACTGAACGGAATGAGCAGTTCTTC. The encoded protein is CASTERNEQFF.

The chain is built from TRBV7-2 and TRBJ2-1; a possible D gene is TRBD1 (5 bases). CDR1 is SGHTA, CDR2 FQGNSA, per germline. The CDR3 has 18 residues. V was cut by 2 bases and J by 3 bases, with 20 bases left in between. CDR3 in amino acids: CASSLQGAPGKGYNEQFF. CDR3 DNA: TGTGCCAGCAGCTTACAAGGGGCGCCAGGGAAGGGCTACAATGAGCAGTTCTTC. Full variable domain (outside the CDR3, taken from reference TRBV7-2 and TRBJ2-1): GAGVSQSPSNKVTEKGKDVELRCDPISGHTALYWYRQSLGQGLEFLIYFQGNSAPDKSGLPSDRFSAERTGGSVSTLTIQRTQQEDSAVYLCASSLQGAPGKGYNEQFFGPGTRLTVL.

V is TRBV28 and J is TRBJ1-2; D is unclear. This CDR3 spans 12 amino acids. V lost 6 bases to trimming and J lost 7 bases, with 12 bases between them. CDR1 and CDR2 from the germline V gene are MDHEN and SYDVKM. The CDR3 coding sequence is TGTGCCAGCAGATTACCTAATTTTGGCTACACCTTC. Translating it yields CASRLPNFGYTF.

The CDR3 DNA sequence: TGTGCCAGCAGCCCCGCAGGAGATTACTATGGCTACACCTTC. As protein: CASSPAGDYYGYTF. The rearrangement uses TRBV11-2 and TRBJ1-2; the D is unclear. Trimming stripped 5 bases from V and 3 bases from J, with 13 bases between. This CDR3 has 14 residues. Germline CDR1 and CDR2: SGHAT and FQNNGV.

The chain employs TRBV7-6 and TRBJ1-2; 7 bases align to TRBD1. Trimming cost V 5 bases and J 6 bases; bases outside gene matches: 6. CDR1 is SGHVS and CDR2 is FNYEAQ in the germline V gene. The CDR3 spans 13 residues. The CDR3 sequence is CASSPRGTDGYTF. The DNA of the CDR3 is TGTGCCAGCAGCCCCAGGGGGACGGATGGCTACACCTTC.

This rearrangement joins TRBV15 to TRBJ2-7; maybe TRBD1 (6 bases). Germline assignment: CDR1 LNHNV and CDR2 YYDKDF (reference sequence). The V end was cut by 1 base, the J end by 2 bases, with 9 bases between. The CDR3 totals 14 residues. CDR3 residues: CATSRVAGAYEQYF. The CDR3 DNA follows: TGTGCCACCAGCAGAGTTGCAGGGGCCTACGAGCAGTACTTC.

The chain employs TRBV11-2 and TRBJ2-1, with 10 bases matching TRBD2. The germline V gene has CDR1 SGHAT and CDR2 FQNNGV. This CDR3 is built from 16 residues. V gave up 3 bases and J gave up 3 bases; unmatched junction bases: 5. CDR3 sequence reads: CASSLEAGGNYNEQFF. The CDR3 DNA reads as TGTGCCAGCAGCTTGGAAGCGGGAGGGAACTACAATGAGCAGTTCTTC.

J is TRBJ2-1 and V is TRBV9, with 8 bases fitting TRBD1. The germline CDR1 and CDR2 sequences are SGDLS and YYNGEE. The CDR3 spans 20 residues. After removal of 0 bases from V and 10 bases from J, the junction contained 24 bases not matched to a gene. The CDR3 region has the DNA TGTGCCAGCAGCGTAGGAGGGACAGGACCAGATACGATCCGCCGCAAGGAGCAGTTCTTC. Protein sequence: CASSVGGTGPDTIRRKEQFF.

J is TRBJ2-7 and V is TRBV9; 8 bases are a match to TRBD2. Germline CDR1 is SGDLS and CDR2 is YYNGEE. V shed 0 bases, J shed 3 bases, and the junction held 11 bases outside the gene matches. This CDR3 comprises 17 residues. The DNA for the CDR3 is TGTGCCAGCAGCGTAGGAGCCAGCGGGAGTCTTAACTACGAGCAGTACTTC. As protein: CASSVGASGSLNYEQYF.

The CDR3 DNA sequence: TGTGCCAGTAGTATCGAGCTAGCGGCCTACAATGAGCAGTTCTTC. Its protein product is CASSIELAAYNEQFF. V usage is TRBV19 and J usage is TRBJ2-1; 7 bases are a match to TRBD2. Looked up from germline, CDR1 is LNHDA and CDR2 is SQIVND (reference sequence). V gave up 3 bases and J gave up 2 bases; unmatched junction bases: 4. The CDR3 is made up of 15 amino acids.

The V gene is TRBV10-1, the J gene TRBJ2-3; no firm D call. The length of the CDR3 is 15 residues. The V gene lost 5 bases and the J gene lost 2 bases, with 14 bases spanning the gap. CDR1 and CDR2 from the germline V gene are WNHNN and SYGVQD (reference sequence). The CDR3 is CASSRTAEDTDTQYF. As DNA, the CDR3 is TGCGCCAGCAGTAGAACAGCCGAGGACACAGATACGCAGTATTTT.

The V and J genes are TRBV28 and TRBJ2-3, with D uncertain. The CDR3 contains 13 residues. V was shortened by 7 bases and J by 3 bases, with 11 bases between the two germline ends. Looked up from germline, CDR1 is MDHEN and CDR2 is SYDVKM. DNA of the CDR3: TGTGCCAGCAAGGTTGGGTTTACAGATACGCAGTATTTT. Its translation is CASKVGFTDTQYF.

The chain has TRBV28 and TRBJ1-2, with D possibly TRBD1 on 6 matching bases. The CDR3 runs 13 residues. The germline V gene has CDR1 MDHEN and CDR2 SYDVKM. V lost 5 bases and J lost 6, with 13 bases in between. The CDR3 DNA is TGTGCCAGCAGTACCTCGGGGGGCAATGGCTACACCTTC. The encoded protein is CASSTSGGNGYTF.

The chain carries TRBV28 and TRBJ2-7; D is possibly TRBD2 (6 bases). The germline CDR1 and CDR2 sequences are MDHEN and SYDVKM. V was clipped by 10 bases and J by 4 bases, with 17 bases between them. This CDR3 has 13 amino acids. The CDR3 DNA is TGTGCCATCTCGCCGACTAGGGCTTACGAGCAGTACTTC. As protein: CAISPTRAYEQYF.

The chain is built from TRBV7-9 and TRBJ2-1, with 7 bases that match TRBD2. V shed 6 bases and J 0 bases; nucleotides not matched to a gene: 5. The CDR3 totals 15 residues. Germline assignment: CDR1 SEHNR and CDR2 FQNEAQ (reference sequence). The CDR3 is CASRSGGSSYNEQFF. The CDR3 DNA is TGTGCCAGCAGGTCAGGCGGGAGCTCCTACAATGAGCAGTTCTTC.

This rearrangement joins TRBV12-2 to TRBJ2-7; the D segment call TRBD1 is taken from the table without a DNA check. TRBV12-2 is a pseudogene locus. The CDR3 consists of 11 residues. The CDR3 DNA is TGTGCAAGGGGCCCCGTAACGGTCAGGTACTTC. This codes for CARGPVTVRYF.

The V gene is TRBV5-6, the J gene TRBJ2-1; 8 bases fit TRBD2. The CDR3 is 16 amino acids. After removal of 3 bases from V and 4 bases from J, the junction contained 9 bases not matched to a gene. The germline CDR1 and CDR2 sequences are SGHDT and YYEEEE. The CDR3 bases are TGTGCCAGCAGCTCACTAGCGGAAACCTTTTACAATGAGCAGTTCTTC. Translated, it gives CASSSLAETFYNEQFF.

The J gene is TRBJ1-1, the V gene TRBV13; TRBD1 might be the D (6 bases). The CDR3 extends over 12 amino acids. CDR1 is PRHDT and CDR2 is FYEKMQ in the germline V gene (reference sequence). Trimming cost V 6 bases and J 9 bases, with 14 bases left between them. This chain's CDR3 is CASSLGTGKAFF. The CDR3 DNA sequence: TGTGCCAGCAGTCTTGGCACAGGGAAAGCTTTCTTT.

The V call is TRBV7-2, the J call TRBJ1-3; 9 bases are shared with TRBD1. Trimming at V came to 5 bases and at J to 5 bases, leaving 4 bases not matched to a gene. The CDR3 spans 14 residues. The germline V gene has CDR1 SGHTA and CDR2 FQGNSA. The CDR3 reads CASSPTGGRNTIYF. The CDR3 coding sequence is TGTGCCAGCAGCCCGACAGGGGGTCGAAACACCATATATTTT.

This clone was observed once. The chain has TRBV5-8 and TRBJ1-5, with 7 bases aligning to TRBD1. With 2 bases clipped from V and 3 bases from J, the junction kept 8 bases outside the gene matches. Germline CDR1 and CDR2: SGHTS and YDEGEE. This CDR3 region has 16 residues. CDR3 in amino acids: CASSFNWGQINQPQHF. The CDR3 DNA reads TGTGCCAGCAGCTTTAATTGGGGACAGATCAATCAGCCCCAGCATTTT.

J is TRBJ2-2 and V is TRBV6-1; a possible D gene is TRBD2 (6 bases). This CDR3 comprises 14 residues. The V gene lost 10 bases and the J gene lost 0 bases, with 12 bases spanning the gap. Germline CDR1 is MNHNS and CDR2 is SASEGT. CDR3 protein: CATTSRSNTGELFF. In DNA, the CDR3 is TGTGCCACTACTAGCCGTTCGAACACCGGGGAGCTGTTTTTT.

The J gene is TRBJ2-7, the V gene TRBV28; D gene ambiguous. The CDR3 loop spans 10 amino acids. Germline CDR1 is MDHEN and CDR2 is SYDVKM. V dropped 3 bases and J dropped 6 bases, with 3 bases sitting between them. The CDR3 region has the DNA TGTGCCAGCAGTTTTCGCGAGCAGTACTTC. Translation: CASSFREQYF.

This chain uses TRBV6-6 with TRBJ2-7, with D possibly being TRBD1 or TRBD2 (5 bases each). Germline lookup yields CDR1 MNHNY and CDR2 SVGAGI (reference sequence). Trimming cost V 2 bases and J 3 bases, with 11 bases left between them. This CDR3 spans 14 amino acids. This CDR3 is CASSYERDLYEQYF. In DNA, the CDR3 is TGTGCCAGCAGTTACGAGAGGGACCTCTACGAGCAGTACTTC.

The V and J genes are TRBV13 and TRBJ1-6; unclear D gene. CDR3 length: 12 residues. Germline lookup yields CDR1 PRHDT and CDR2 FYEKMQ (reference sequence). V shed 5 bases and J shed 7 bases, with 6 bases lying between them. DNA of the CDR3: TGTGCCAGCAGCGCCCAAAATTCACCCCTCCACTTT. Translated: CASSAQNSPLHF.

The chain uses TRBV19 and TRBJ1-1; D gene uncertain. This CDR3 has 13 amino acids. V was clipped by 3 bases and J by 4 bases, with 9 bases between them. CDR1 is LNHDA and CDR2 is SQIVND in the germline V gene (reference sequence). Here the CDR3 DNA reads TGTGCCAGTAGTATCGGGGTCACCACTGAAGCTTTCTTT. This codes for CASSIGVTTEAFF.

In its sample, this clone was seen once. The rearrangement uses TRBV18 and TRBJ2-1; D remains unclear. This CDR3 comprises 13 residues. The V gene's germline CDR1 is KGHSH and CDR2 LQKENI. The V end lost 5 bases, the J end lost 15 bases, and 20 bases lay between the germline ends. The CDR3 spells CASSADPDLSLFF. CDR3 sequence (DNA): TGTGCCAGCTCAGCCGATCCGGATCTGTCCTTGTTCTTC.

The J gene is TRBJ1-2, the V gene TRBV6-5; D is unclear. The CDR3 is 12 amino acids. Germline lookup yields CDR1 MNHEY and CDR2 SVGAGI. The V end lost 7 bases, the J end lost 8 bases, and 14 bases lay between the germline ends. The CDR3 sequence is CASTLKLGGYTF. CDR3 DNA sequence: TGTGCCAGCACTCTAAAATTAGGCGGCTACACCTTC.

The rearrangement joins TRBV4-2 to TRBJ2-6; D unresolved. Germline CDR1 reads LGHNA; CDR2 reads YNFKEQ. This CDR3 is built from 16 residues. The V gene lost 0 bases and the J gene lost 4 bases, with 10 bases spanning the gap. CDR3 in amino acids: CASSQDLRTGANVLTF. DNA of the CDR3: TGTGCCAGCAGCCAAGATTTGAGAACCGGGGCCAACGTCCTGACTTTC.

The CDR3 DNA sequence: TGTGCCAGCAGCGGCGGAGCGGGAGTCACCGGGGAGCTGTTTTTT. Residues: CASSGGAGVTGELFF. The rearrangement uses TRBV11-2 and TRBJ2-2; the match to TRBD2 covers 8 bases. The germline gives CDR1 SGHAT, CDR2 FQNNGV. The V gene end was trimmed by 5 bases and the J gene end by 4 bases; junction bases not matched to a gene: 6. The length of the CDR3 is 15 residues.